This T cell receptor (beta chain) derives from a study of identifying expanded T cells in peripheral blood. Study conclusions and caveats: Technical replicates showed about 1.1 changed clones; two weeks approximately 15; four weeks 19. Across healthy donors, higher total template counts meant significantly greater roughly two-week count variance.

Germline V CDR1 and CDR2: LGHNA, YSLEER. J gave up 9 bases and V 0 bases, and 7 bases lay outside the gene matches. The CDR3 contains 14 residues. Sequencing used immunoSEQ multiplex PCR; TCRdb keeps in-frame clones, though not all of them. In the table there are some 70,000 clones, 85% to 90% of which are singletons. About this clone: What it binds is not known.

Healthy donors had no documented immune events, such as infections, while sampled. The source material was blood. This clonotype was sampled from a person between 18 and 75 years old in good health. This sequence joins TRBV4-3 and TRBJ2-7; 8 nucleotides match TRBD2. The CDR3 nucleotides read TGCGCCAGCAGCCAAGAAAATCAGCGGGGGATGCAGTACTTC. Protein sequence: CASSQENQRGMQYF.